This T cell receptor beta chain was sequenced in a study of cytomegalovirus exposure and HLA in healthy donors (dated by TCRdb to 2017 to 2019). A note on the overall study: According to an earlier analysis of a few hundred of the donors, 150 million to 200 million T cells yielded 90 million to 140 million unique TCR beta sequences and 276 Gb of sequence data. Among under 450 genotyped donors of the cohort, an average of approximately 240,000 unique TCR beta nucleotide sequences were sequenced per donor, roughly 18% of them non-productive. The genetic ancestry cluster associated with self-reported Caucasian donors included approximately 85% of the 300 to 450 genotyped donors. Every repertoire in the discovery cohort had been generated on one and the same sequencing platform. About 320 gigabases of sequencing data and 70 million to 85 million unique TCR sequences were included in an early release covering 550 to 650 HLA-typed donors. Roughly 5 DR-DQ haplotypes were handled as single units for association and clustering, since linkage in the cohort was strong. In the later analysis, no new phenotypic data were used to find candidate immune exposures; instead, reliance was placed on TCR beta sequences and their occurrence across donors. Typing coverage varied by locus: 629-630 donors for A, B, C, DRB1 and DQB1; approximately 520 for DQA1; nearly 610 for DPA1; fewer than 480 for DPB1. In a later genetic analysis, genome-wide SNP genotypes for about three fifths of the roughly 670 donors were used, and that subset was treated as a discovery cohort. Donor age, sex, ethnicity and CMV serostatus were compiled alongside the repertoire data. An earlier analysis of nearly 600 of the donors applied high-throughput TCR beta sequencing to assess whether each TCR beta V gene segment acted as functional or pseudogenic. To predict cytomegalovirus infection status, the study brought together high-throughput TCR immunosequencing, statistical association of individual TCRs with disease status, and machine learning. The study was designed to test whether signatures of past pathogen exposure could be identified by cataloging public T cell receptors. To study patterns of TCR occurrence, a later analysis re-analyzed previously published TCR beta repertoires from 600 to 750 donors and added high-resolution HLA genotyping. Along with the approximately 650-subject first cohort, a separate validation cohort of around 120 different subjects was used. The T cell repertoires of about 700 subjects were profiled by immunosequencing and related to cytomegalovirus serostatus. HLA typing covered class I and class II loci at four-digit resolution. Findings and caveats that apply to the study as a whole: A few of the identified cytomegalovirus-associated TCR beta chains were confirmed in vitro to be specific for cytomegalovirus antigens. The earlier analysis of approximately 540 of the donors excluded seventeen rarely observed V segments, including chromosome 9 orphons, because counts were too low. Because the 87-base-pair reads could not distinguish some IMGT-functional V segments, including TRBV6-2 and TRBV6-3, those segments were excluded. An earlier analysis of roughly 570 of the donors showed that most TCR beta V segments appeared in productive rearrangements either about 90% or about 30% of the time, which broadly matched IMGT annotations. In a later analysis, some 17,000 TCR beta sequences were associated with specific HLA alleles at a false discovery rate of 0.05. Correlated functional status among segregating V segments might be attributable to linkage disequilibrium, but an unknown experimental factor could not be ruled out. The authors suggested that the approach could potentially be extended to other disease states and immunological phenotypes. The classifier was reported to diagnose cytomegalovirus status with high specificity and sensitivity in both the original cohort and the validation cohort. A further reported finding was that TCR beta sequences accurately predicted the HLA-A and HLA-B alleles for most subjects in the first cohort. Most TCR sequences were seen in very few donors, while some public TCRs were found in many individuals. This cohort had only TCR beta chains sequenced, and the lack of alpha or paired-chain data limited which features could be detected. A later genetic analysis reported fewer N-insertions in productive TCRs among donors in an Asian-associated ancestry cluster than the approximately 670-donor mean. Compared with equally common non-associated chains, HLA-associated TCR beta chains in a later analysis were more clonally expanded and had lower generation probabilities. Strong co-occurrence of HLA alleles, especially DR and DQ, made assigning TCR associations to individual alleles difficult. A total of fewer than 200 TCR beta chains were listed by the study as associated with cytomegalovirus. Because HLA typing was missing for some donors at each locus, association tests included only the typed subset. Presence/absence analyses assumed roughly uniform sequencing depth across donors, an assumption that may not hold. A cluster of highly shared sequence variants was judged likely to be a technical artifact of the sequencing pipeline. In a later genetic analysis, a missense DCLRE1C variant was associated with V-gene and J-gene trimming of TCR beta chains, and the association was replicated in an independent cohort. Most CMV-associated TCR beta chains appeared to be HLA-restricted in a later analysis, and the HLA associations seemed to be driven largely by CMV exposure. CMV serostatus was the only immune exposure information available for the cohort. In a later analysis, the rate of TCR association differed among HLA loci, with DRB1 alleles having the most associated TCRs and HLA-C alleles having the fewest. Several of the top co-occurrence clusters appeared to be linked to parvovirus B19, influenza, CMV and Epstein-Barr virus, according to a later analysis.

The cysteine opens and the phenylalanine closes a CDR3 of 16 amino acids. The retained sequence is limited to the CDR3, 48 bases, with the frame set at the first base. According to the germline V gene, CDR1 reads SGHRS and CDR2 reads YFSETQ. In total, more than 500 healthy bone marrow donors made up the cohort. At the time of sampling, all cohort members were nominally healthy, though unrecorded immune exposures were likely present. The donor was CMV seropositive and was included in the group of 289 seropositive cohort members. Every donor gave a peripheral blood sample, and the peripheral blood mononuclear cells from that sample were used for TCR beta sequencing. The Qiagen DNeasy Blood Extraction Kit was used to extract genomic DNA from the blood cell samples. Preparation of the library involved the immunoSEQ multiplex PCR assay. A mixture of 60 forward primers for TCR Vbeta segments and 13 reverse primers for TCR Jbeta segments was used in the multiplex PCR. A multiplex PCR assay on genomic DNA amplified the CDR3 region of rearranged TCR beta genes. On the Illumina HiSeq System, the amplified TCR beta libraries were sequenced as 87-base-pair reads. The source study handled its data this way. In a later analysis, roughly 80 million unique TCR beta chains were counted across the 650 to 700 repertoires, and around 10 million of these chains were shared by at least two donors. A nearest-neighbor algorithm error-corrected the raw reads and collapsed the reads into unique sequences, merging closely related sequences to remove PCR and sequencing errors. V, D and J gene segments were assigned by aligning CDR3 sequences to IMGT reference sequences. For a sequence to be retained, a match of at least six nucleotides to both a V gene segment and a J gene segment was required. Rearrangements were called productive when the CDR3 lacked stop codons and stayed in frame with V and J; all others were non-productive. Following IMGT convention, CDR3 was defined as the stretch from the second conserved V-encoded cysteine up to the conserved J-encoded phenylalanine. The earlier analysis of some 580 of the donors excluded any sequence lacking an unambiguous match to a single V gene segment. In an earlier analysis of more than 500 of the donors, a V segment was called functional when productive rearrangements were above 56.7%, and segregating when the standard deviation between donors exceeded 5%. A statistical classification framework was built for diagnosing cytomegalovirus status from the catalog of TCR beta chain sequences. In a later analysis, V and J genes were assigned by comparing TCR nucleotide sequences against IMGT/GENE-DB human TR gene sequences. A later analysis assigned CDR3 sequences and most-parsimonious VDJ recombination scenarios with the TCRdist pipeline. In a later analysis, each TCR beta chain was defined by its CDR3 amino acid sequence together with its V-gene family, and reads lacking a unique V-gene family were excluded. In a later analysis, 450 to 600 highly shared, low-generation-probability nucleotide sequences were removed to address suspected cross-contamination and a sequencing artifact. In a later analysis, a clonal expansion index for each public chain was calculated from normalized within-repertoire ranks of inferred template counts. Generation probabilities in a later analysis came from a VDJ recombination model fitted to out-of-frame rearrangements, and those results were checked against IGoR. In a later analysis, TCR-TCR, TCR-HLA and TCR-CMV co-occurrence was scored with hypergeometric tests, and a repertoire-size bias correction was applied to TCR pairs. To estimate false discovery rates, a later analysis permuted the HLA or CMV assignments 20 times. A later analysis grouped co-occurring TCRs with DBSCAN, adding TCRdist sequence similarity when clustering within HLA-allele-positive subsets. Repertoires with fewer than 30,000 or more than 120,000 public chains were left out of co-occurrence clustering, as were five repertoires with anomalous nucleotide sharing. TCRdb's version of the immuneACCESS table is confined to in-frame rearrangements and falls short of the full clone set. An unresolved V gene accounts for under half of the shortfall where checked; the remainder is of unknown origin. V and J calls and clone size are given by that table; D and trimming were obtained from the DNA. This sample has about 160,000 clones in its table, and roughly 87% of those were observed once. Together, the top ten hold approximately 1.5% of the sample.

Points on this clone: The antigen this receptor binds is unknown. One end of the junction fails to match germline, which may point to a read error. This specimen includes other DNA sequences encoding the same CDR3.

Recombination linked TRBV5-1 to TRBJ2-1; 7 bases in the middle match TRBD2. Specimen: PBMCs. The TCR comes from a girl aged 10 to 17 in good health and CMV-seropositive. The DNA sequence is given as TGTGCCAGCAGCCCGCTAGCGGATAGCTCCTACAATGAGCAGTTCTTC. This sequence encodes CASSPLADSSYNEQFF.